Listed below are T cell receptor beta chains from one sample, sequenced in a study of CD8+ T cells in alopecia areata. TCRdb's copy holds only in-frame clones and misses some; the assay was immunoSEQ multiplex PCR. This sample yields over 200,000 clones, of which 64% are seen a single time; around 3.9% belongs to the top ten. This specimen was CD4+ T cells sorted from blood, taken at week 4, from a patient treated with tofacitinib. The receptor source for this set is a human donor with alopecia areata. Each CDR3 is given with its conserved first and last residue.

v_call cdr3_aa
TRBV4-3 CASSRSLRADGYTF
TRBV10-3 CAIRNLAGEQLYEQFF
TRBV29-1 CSVAGSHPNYGYTF
TRBV9 CASSVEGIRGEQETQYF
TRBV4-1 CASSQDPGTGSQPQHF
TRBV18 CASSARDRGNQPQHF
TRBV5-1 CASSFGQGGETQYF
TRBV30 CAWSLGRNEQFF
TRBV7-8 CASSLGQGGGYTF
TRBV29-1 CSVSSSPGAEAFF
TRBV20-1 CSATGGYGYTF
TRBV29-1 CSVGQETQYF
TRBV6-6 CATRGNEQFF
TRBV5-4 CASSGNREGDGYTF
TRBV27 CASSHPGLVPGTQYF
TRBV6-5 CASREQGANSPLHF
TRBV7-2 CASSLVAGGSPDTQYF
TRBV4-3 CASSQELSSSRSTDTQYF
TRBV25-1 CASSETGGADTQYF
TRBV9 CASSVAVGEAYEQYF
TRBV7-6 CASSLGQLSSEAFF
TRBV29-1 CSVEDRRTQYF
TRBV4-2 CASSQEGGQGGFSNQPQHF
TRBV20-1 CSAQATDTQYF
TRBV4-3 CASSKGERETQYF
TRBV5-6 CASSLQGSYEQYF
TRBV2 CASRTSGVYNEQFF
TRBV5-1 CASSAMGQPNRAFF
TRBV7-3 CASSPVSGANVLTF
TRBV7-2 CASSSGFSGNTIYF
TRBV30 CAWSTTGSQPQHF
TRBV2 CASSEDHGETQYF
TRBV29-1 CSVGAGGYGYTF
TRBV6-5 CASSYGGSEQFF
TRBV6-5 CASSPSGLREETQYF
TRBV7-8 CASSFVAGPLGSEQFF
TRBV29-1 CSVEKGISGNTIYF
TRBV5-1 CASSRDRGSSYEQYF
TRBV5-1 CASSGWTGGNEQFF
TRBV29-1 CSAGQGGTPYEQYF
TRBV29-1 CSVGGTEYGYTF
TRBV25-1 CASSDQRGFNEQFF
TRBV5-4 CASSRDRSSYNEQFF
TRBV30 CAWSVQGSEKLFF